This T cell receptor beta chain was captured by sequencing in a study of cytomegalovirus exposure and HLA in healthy donors. The primer mix had 60 Vbeta and 13 Jbeta primers. Here immunoSEQ multiplex PCR was the method, and the copy in TCRdb shows in-frame clones only, minus some. The data contain 100,000 to 150,000 clones, around 78% of them singletons. This clone was observed a single time. V lost 0 bases and J lost 8, with 14 bases in between. This CDR3 has 15 amino acids. CDR1 and CDR2 (germline): SGHDN, FVKESK. Sequences were obtained from PBMCs. This chain links TRBV14 with TRBJ2-1; the D gene is possibly TRBD1 (6 bases). This TCR was recovered from a female donor in good health and CMV-seropositive. The DNA of the CDR3 is TGTGCCAGCAGCCAAGAGGGTGGGGGCCGTTATGAGCAGTTCTTC. Translation: CASSQEGGGRYEQFF.